A selection of T cell receptor beta chains follows, all from one sample in a study of control samples from healthy donors and cancer patients. Method: immunoSEQ multiplex PCR; TCRdb's copy keeps in-frame clones and lacks some. Altogether some 120,000 clones are present, 70% to 90% being singletons, with the ten largest covering about 2.9%. Specimen: blood. The receptors come from a man between 60 and 70 years old in good health. Both conserved end residues are part of each CDR3. D genes are given only for firm matches. Only some rows state a clone size, as once, few, many or a class for expanded clones.

abundance	d_gene	v_gene	j_gene	CDR3nt	CDR3aa
.	.	TRBV3-1/TRBV3-2	TRBJ1-4	TGTGCCAGCAGCCAAAGTTCACAGGTTACAACTAATGAAAAACTGTTTTTT	CASSQSSQVTTNEKLFF
.	TRBD2	TRBV20-1	TRBJ2-3	TGCAGTGCTAGTTCTAGCGGGAGAACTTTAGATACGCAGTATTTT	CSASSSGRTLDTQYF
.	.	TRBV19	TRBJ2-3	TGTGCCAGTAGACCAAGGTTGGGGTATACGCAGTATTTT	CASRPRLGYTQYF
.	TRBD1	TRBV28	TRBJ2-7	TGTGCCAGCAGTAACTCGGGACAGCCGACCTACGAGCAGTACTTC	CASSNSGQPTYEQYF
.	.	TRBV6-5	TRBJ1-2	TGTGCCAGCAGCGGGAGTGGGAGCTACTATGGCTACACCTTC	CASSGSGSYYGYTF
once	.	TRBV2	TRBJ1-5	TGTGCCAGCAGGAAGGAGGAGGGGCGAGGCAATCAGCCCCAGCATTTT	CASRKEEGRGNQPQHF
.	TRBD1	TRBV27	TRBJ1-2	TGTGCCAGCAGTCAAAGACAGGGGGCAAGCTATGGCTACACCTTC	CASSQRQGASYGYTF
.	.	TRBV6-5	TRBJ2-7	TGTGCCAGCAGTTACTCGCGGCAGGGGACCTACGAGCAGTACTTC	CASSYSRQGTYEQYF
.	.	TRBV19	TRBJ2-3	TGTGCCAGTAGTATACAAACAGGAACAGATACGCAGTATTTT	CASSIQTGTDTQYF
.	TRBD1	TRBV2	TRBJ1-5	TGTGCCAGCTTGGACAGGGCTAGCAATCAGCCCCAGCATTTT	CASLDRASNQPQHF
.	.	TRBV25-1	TRBJ1-1	TGTGCCAGCAGTGAAAACGGTGGTGTGGGCACTGAAGCTTTCTTT	CASSENGGVGTEAFF
.	.	TRBV5-1	TRBJ2-3	TGCGCCAGCAGCTTGCGAGCTAGCACAGATACGCAGTATTTT	CASSLRASTDTQYF
.	.	TRBV28	TRBJ1-2	TGTGCCAGCAGTTTGGCCAAAAACTATGGCTACACCTTC	CASSLAKNYGYTF
.	TRBD1	TRBV6-6	TRBJ2-7	TGTGCCAGCAGGTCCGGGACAGGGGCCTACGAGCAGTACTTC	CASRSGTGAYEQYF
.	.	TRBV2	TRBJ2-3	TGTGCCAGCAGGGACAGGGTCGTAGCGGGGAGATCCACAGATACGCAGTATTTT	CASRDRVVAGRSTDTQYF
.	TRBD1	TRBV3-1/TRBV3-2	TRBJ1-2	TGTGCCAGCAGCCAAGTGGCCCAGGGGGTTTCGGGCTACACCTTC	CASSQVAQGVSGYTF
once	TRBD1	TRBV19	TRBJ1-6	TGTGCCAGTAGGATCGGGACAGGGGTTCCTAATTCACCCCTCCACTTT	CASRIGTGVPNSPLHF
.	.	TRBV5-1	TRBJ1-6	TGCGCCAGCAGCTTGGCCAACAGCGGGACTAATTCACCCCTCCACTTT	CASSLANSGTNSPLHF
.	.	TRBV3-1/TRBV3-2	TRBJ1-2	TGTGCCAGCAGCCAATATGAGAATGGCTACACCTTC	CASSQYENGYTF
.	TRBD2	TRBV6-5	TRBJ2-1	TGTGCCAGCAGTTACTCGAGTGGGACTAGCAATGAGCAGTTCTTC	CASSYSSGTSNEQFF
few	TRBD1	TRBV14	TRBJ1-2	TGTGCCAGCAGCCAAACACAGGGGTATGGCTACACCTTC	CASSQTQGYGYTF
once	TRBD2	TRBV11-1	TRBJ2-5	TGTGCCAGCAGCCCCGCCGGACGGGGGGGCCCCAACTTC	CASSPAGRGGPNF
once	TRBD2	TRBV6-6	TRBJ2-7	TGTGCCAGCAGTTACGAACGGACTAGCATAAACGAGCAGTACTTC	CASSYERTSINEQYF
.	TRBD1	TRBV7-6	TRBJ2-3	TGTGCCAGCAGCTTAGTCCCCGTACGGGACAGGGGGTCCTTCACAGATACGCAGTATTTT	CASSLVPVRDRGSFTDTQYF
.	TRBD1	TRBV10-3	TRBJ2-1	TGTGCCATCAGTTGGGACAGTACCGGTGAGCAGTTCTTC	CAISWDSTGEQFF